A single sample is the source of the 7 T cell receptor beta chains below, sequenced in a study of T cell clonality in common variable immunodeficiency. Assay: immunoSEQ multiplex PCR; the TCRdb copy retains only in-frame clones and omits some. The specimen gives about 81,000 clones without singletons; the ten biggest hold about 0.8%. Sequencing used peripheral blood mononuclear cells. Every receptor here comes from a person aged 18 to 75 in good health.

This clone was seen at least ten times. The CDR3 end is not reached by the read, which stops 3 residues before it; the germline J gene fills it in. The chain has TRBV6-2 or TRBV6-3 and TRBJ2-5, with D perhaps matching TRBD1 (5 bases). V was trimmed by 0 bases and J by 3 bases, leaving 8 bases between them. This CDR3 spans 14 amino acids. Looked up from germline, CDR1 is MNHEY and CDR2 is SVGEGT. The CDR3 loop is CASSYSAGKETQYF. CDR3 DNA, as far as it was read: TGTGCCAGCAGTTACTCTGCAGGGAAAGAGACC.

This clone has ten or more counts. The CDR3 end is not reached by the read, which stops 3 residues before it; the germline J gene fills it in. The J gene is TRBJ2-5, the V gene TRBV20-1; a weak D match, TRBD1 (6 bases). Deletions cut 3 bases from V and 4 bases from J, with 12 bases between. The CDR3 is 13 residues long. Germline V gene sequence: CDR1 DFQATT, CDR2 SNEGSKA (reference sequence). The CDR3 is CSARQGPRETQYF. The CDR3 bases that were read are TGCAGTGCTAGGCAGGGGCCCCGAGAGACC.

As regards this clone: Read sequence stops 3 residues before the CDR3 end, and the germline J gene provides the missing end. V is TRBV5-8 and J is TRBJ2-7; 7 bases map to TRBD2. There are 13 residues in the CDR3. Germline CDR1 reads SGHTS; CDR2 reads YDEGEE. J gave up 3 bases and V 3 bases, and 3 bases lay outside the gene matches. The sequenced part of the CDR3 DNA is TGTGCCAGCAGCTGGGGGACTATCTACGAG. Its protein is CASSWGTIYE. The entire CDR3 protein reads CASSWGTIYEQYF.

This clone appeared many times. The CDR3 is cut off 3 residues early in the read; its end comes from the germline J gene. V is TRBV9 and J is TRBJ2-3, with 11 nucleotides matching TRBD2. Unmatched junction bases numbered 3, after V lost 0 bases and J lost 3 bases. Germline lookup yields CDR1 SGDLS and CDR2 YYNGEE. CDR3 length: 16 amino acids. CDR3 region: CASSVGLAGRTDTQYF. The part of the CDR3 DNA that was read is TGTGCCAGCAGCGTAGGACTAGCGGGAAGAACAGATACG.

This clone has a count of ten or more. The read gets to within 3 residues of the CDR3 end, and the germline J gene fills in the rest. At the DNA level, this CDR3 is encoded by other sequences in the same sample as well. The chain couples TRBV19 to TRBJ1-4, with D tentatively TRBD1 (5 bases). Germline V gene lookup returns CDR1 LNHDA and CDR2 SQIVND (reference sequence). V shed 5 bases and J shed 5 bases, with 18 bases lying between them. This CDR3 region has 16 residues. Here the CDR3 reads CASSAGARAFNEKLFF. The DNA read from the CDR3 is TGTGCCAGTAGTGCTGGGGCCCGGGCCTTCAATGAAAAA.

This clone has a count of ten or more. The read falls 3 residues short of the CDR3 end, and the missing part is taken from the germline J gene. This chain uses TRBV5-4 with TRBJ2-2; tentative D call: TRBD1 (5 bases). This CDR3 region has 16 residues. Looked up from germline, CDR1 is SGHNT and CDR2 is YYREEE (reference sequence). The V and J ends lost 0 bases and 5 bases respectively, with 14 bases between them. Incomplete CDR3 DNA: TGTGCCAGCAGCTTGGTTGTCGTAGGGGAAACCGGGGAG. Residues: CASSLVVVGETGE. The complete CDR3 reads CASSLVVVGETGELFF.

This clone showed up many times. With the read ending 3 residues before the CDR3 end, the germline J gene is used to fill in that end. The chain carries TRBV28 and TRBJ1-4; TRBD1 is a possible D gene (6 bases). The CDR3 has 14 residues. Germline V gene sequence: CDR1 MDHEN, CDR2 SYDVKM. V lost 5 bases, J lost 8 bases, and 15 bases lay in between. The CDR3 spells CASSTAQGGEKLFF. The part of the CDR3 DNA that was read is TGTGCCAGCAGTACAGCACAGGGTGGAGAAAAA.